This note documents a single T cell receptor beta chain sequence. What it binds is not known. Sequencing used immunoSEQ multiplex PCR; TCRdb keeps in-frame clones, though not all of them. Among roughly 97,000 clones listed, roughly 92% were seen once. This entry belongs to a study of T cell responses to AZD1222 COVID-19 vaccine. The study, taken as a whole, reports: All repertoire sampling was performed exclusively after the peak T cell response. AZD1222 recipients seropositive at baseline numbered only five to seven.

The CDR3 consists of 16 residues. Per the germline V gene, CDR1 is LGHNT and CDR2 is FRNRAP. V was cut by 5 bases and J by 0 bases, with 14 bases left in between. The chain combines TRBV12-5 with TRBJ1-3; D possibly corresponds to TRBD1 (5 bases). This receptor was identified in an adult in good health. The material sequenced was peripheral blood, taken on day 0 of AZD1222 vaccination. CDR3 DNA sequence: TGTGCTAGTGGTGCGGACAAGACCCTCTCTGGAAACACCATATATTTT. It yields the protein CASGADKTLSGNTIYF.